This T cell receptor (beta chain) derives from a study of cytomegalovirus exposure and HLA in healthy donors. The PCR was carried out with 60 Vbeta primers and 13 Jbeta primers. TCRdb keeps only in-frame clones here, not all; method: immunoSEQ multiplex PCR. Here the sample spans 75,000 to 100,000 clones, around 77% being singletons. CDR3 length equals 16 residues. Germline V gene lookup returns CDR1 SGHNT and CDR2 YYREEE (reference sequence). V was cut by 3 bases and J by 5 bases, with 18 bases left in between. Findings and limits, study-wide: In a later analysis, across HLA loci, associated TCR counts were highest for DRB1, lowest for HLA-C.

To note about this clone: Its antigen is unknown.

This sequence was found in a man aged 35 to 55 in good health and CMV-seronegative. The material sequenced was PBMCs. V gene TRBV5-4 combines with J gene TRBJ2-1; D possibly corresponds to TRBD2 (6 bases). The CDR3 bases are TGTGCCAGCAGCTCCTCAGGGACTCGCGCAAACAATGAGCAGTTCTTC. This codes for CASSSSGTRANNEQFF.